Here is one TCR beta chain with its context. CDR1 is SEHNR and CDR2 is FQNEAQ in the germline V gene (reference sequence). The CDR3 extends over 14 amino acids. Trimming took 4 bases from V and 4 from J; bases not matched to a gene: 3. This sample stems from a study of blood T cell repertoires in COVID-19. Original processing notes: Amplifying reference gene primers gave estimates of nucleated cell counts. Libraries were prepared by immunoSEQ multiplex PCR; TCRdb keeps only in-frame clonotypes and omits some of them. D and trimming were read from the DNA, whereas the V and J calls and clone size are those reported in that table. Altogether 140,000 or so clones are present, just under 85% being singletons, with the ten largest covering around 3.1%.

The origin of this receptor is a woman aged 80 or over with acute or convalescent COVID-19. The chain combines TRBV7-9 with TRBJ2-5; 10 bases fit TRBD2. The sequenced material came from peripheral blood. This CDR3 is CASSSLAGVETQYF. In DNA, the CDR3 is TGTGCCAGCAGCTCCCTAGCGGGGGTAGAGACCCAGTACTTC. Full variable domain (missing parts from reference TRBV7-9 and TRBJ2-5): DTGVSQNPRHKITKRGQNVTFRCDPISEHNRLYWYRQTLGQGPEFLTYFQNEAQLEKSRLLSDRFSAERPKGSFSTLEIQRTEQGDSAMYLCASSSLAGVETQYFGPGTRLLVL.